The present T cell receptor beta chain was sequenced within a study of CD8 T cells in Susac syndrome. Overall study findings and caveats: The study conceded that its TCR sequencing and HLA analysis involved relatively few individuals.

CD8+ and CD4+ T cells from blood underwent TCR beta sequencing. Relapsing-remitting disease, either stable or active, was present in the multiple sclerosis controls, who were treatment-naive patients. Negative isolation yielded CD8+ and CD4+ T cells; FACS enriched TEMRA cells. With regard to this clonotype: What it binds is not known.

Random hexamers were used to reverse transcribe 0.5 to 1 ug of RNA. TCRdb reprocessed the immunoSEQ multiplex PCR reads via MiXCR and lists one record per CDR3 protein. The profile shows under 350,000 distinct CDR3 sequences, about 92% of them singletons. CDR1 and CDR2 from the germline V gene are SEHNR and FQNEAQ (reference sequence). This CDR3 is 14 amino acids long. V lost 5 bases to trimming and J lost 4 bases, with 9 bases between them. The J gene is TRBJ2-6, the V gene TRBV7-9; D gene ambiguous. Sequences were obtained from CD4+ T cells from PBMCs. The sequence was obtained from a human donor with multiple sclerosis. The CDR3 bases are TGTGCCAGCAGCGTACAATTGGGGGCCAACGTCCTGACTTTC. Translating it yields CASSVQLGANVLTF.